These 7 T cell receptor beta chains were all obtained from the same sample, sequenced in a study of CD8+ T cells in alopecia areata. RNA was extracted and reverse transcribed into cDNA as the sequencing template. The data were produced by immunoSEQ multiplex PCR, yet TCRdb's version contains in-frame clones alone and is incomplete. The repertoire has roughly 220,000 clones, approximately 72% of them found once; the top ten carry approximately 1.2%. Regarding treatment: oral pan-JAK inhibitor, 5-10 mg twice daily. Specimen: CD4+ T cells sorted from blood, collected at week 44, from a patient treated with tofacitinib. Receptors were obtained from a human donor with alopecia areata.

The genes are TRBV7-2 and TRBJ2-3; TRBD1 aligns across 9 bases. Trimming took 4 bases from V and 4 from J; bases not matched to a gene: 3. CDR1 and CDR2 from the germline V gene are SGHTA and FQGNSA. The CDR3 sequence is 14 residues long. In DNA, the CDR3 is TGTGCCAGCAGCTCACAGGGGGCATCAGATACGCAGTATTTT. This translates into CASSSQGASDTQYF.

V usage is TRBV11-3 and J usage is TRBJ1-6; D remains unclear. This CDR3 region has 13 residues. V was cut by 5 bases and J by 8 bases, with 10 bases left in between. Germline lookup yields CDR1 SGHNT and CDR2 YENEEA. The CDR3: CASSTTKDSPLHF. The DNA of the CDR3 is TGTGCCAGCAGCACAACGAAAGATTCACCCCTCCACTTT.

The chain couples TRBV14 to TRBJ2-3; tentatively, D is TRBD2 (6 bases). The V end was cut by 3 bases, the J end by 1 base, with 11 bases between. CDR3 length: 15 residues. CDR1 is SGHDN, CDR2 FVKESK, per germline. The CDR3 coding sequence is TGTGCCAGCAGCCAGCGCGGGGCGGGCACAGATACGCAGTATTTT. It yields the protein CASSQRGAGTDTQYF.

The CDR3: CATYSGAKETQYF. DNA of the CDR3: TGTGCCACCTACAGCGGGGCGAAAGAGACCCAGTACTTC. V and J are TRBV2 and TRBJ2-5; TRBD2 aligns across 7 bases. In germline, CDR1 is SNHLY, CDR2 FYNNEI. Trimming cost V 10 bases and J 3 bases; bases outside gene matches: 8. There are 13 residues in the CDR3.

The chain recombines TRBV7-2 with TRBJ1-2, with D hard to call. Per the germline V gene, CDR1 is SGHTA and CDR2 is FQGNSA. Between the trimmed V and J ends, which lost 0 bases and 4 bases, there was a span of 9 bases. There are 14 residues in the CDR3. CDR3 amino acids: CASSLAQWGYGYTF. The CDR3 region has the DNA TGTGCCAGCAGCTTAGCGCAGTGGGGCTATGGCTACACCTTC. Full variable domain (rest looked up from reference TRBV7-2 and TRBJ1-2): GAGVSQSPSNKVTEKGKDVELRCDPISGHTALYWYRQSLGQGLEFLIYFQGNSAPDKSGLPSDRFSAERTGGSVSTLTIQRTQQEDSAVYLCASSLAQWGYGYTFGSGTRLTVV.

The chain combines TRBV27 with TRBJ1-2; D might be TRBD1 (6 bases). Trimming took off 8 bases at V and 8 bases at J, with 18 bases between the two ends. The germline gives CDR1 MNHEY, CDR2 SMNVEV (reference sequence). There are 13 residues in the CDR3. The CDR3 sequence is CASGRAGGEGYTF. CDR3 coding DNA: TGTGCCAGCGGACGTGCGGGGGGCGAAGGCTACACCTTC.

J is TRBJ1-1 and V is TRBV19, with 8 bases that match TRBD1. CDR1 is LNHDA, CDR2 SQIVND, per germline (reference sequence). V dropped 8 bases and J dropped 4; count of bases not matched to a gene: 9. The length of the CDR3 is 14 residues. The CDR3 DNA is TGTGCCAGTGTCCCAGGGGGCGAGGGCACTGAAGCTTTCTTT. Amino acid sequence: CASVPGGEGTEAFF. The full variable domain, rest sourced from reference TRBV19 and TRBJ1-1, is DGGITQSPKYLFRKEGQNVTLSCEQNLNHDAMYWYRQDPGQGLRLIYYSQIVNDFQKGDIAEGYSVSREKKESFPLTVTSAQKNPTAFYLCASVPGGEGTEAFFGQGTRLTVV.